Each of the 31 T cell receptor beta chains below was sequenced from the same sample in a study of T cell responses to AZD1222 COVID-19 vaccine. Data came from immunoSEQ multiplex PCR; TCRdb stores just in-frame clones and leaves some out. The sample contains 160,000 or so clones, 90% of which appear only once. This specimen consisted of peripheral blood, obtained on day 0 of AZD1222 vaccination. These receptors were obtained from an adult in good health.

The chain carries TRBV29-1 and TRBJ2-1, with a weak D call TRBD2 (6 bases). In germline, CDR1 is SQVTM, CDR2 ANQGSEA. Trimming pared 1 base from V and 0 bases from J, leaving 16 bases between. The CDR3 is 17 residues long. The CDR3 spells CSVEGYPGTYSYNEQFF. DNA of the CDR3: TGCAGCGTTGAAGGCTACCCCGGGACTTACTCCTACAATGAGCAGTTCTTC.

The chain carries TRBV7-2 and TRBJ2-2; D remains unclear. Germline V gene lookup returns CDR1 SGHTA and CDR2 FQGNSA. V was cut by 1 base and J by 4 bases, with 7 bases left in between. CDR3 length equals 14 residues. CDR3 loop: CASSLGQPTGELFF. The CDR3 DNA sequence: TGTGCCAGCAGCTTAGGGCAGCCCACCGGGGAGCTGTTTTTT.

The rearrangement links TRBV18 to TRBJ2-7, with D uncertain. The germline gives CDR1 KGHSH, CDR2 LQKENI. The CDR3 is 14 amino acids. Trimming removed 0 bases at V and 2 bases at J, with 8 bases between. The CDR3 region has the DNA TGTGCCAGCTCACCACCGAACTCCCCCTACGAGCAGTACTTC. Its translation: CASSPPNSPYEQYF.

The chain combines TRBV18 with TRBJ2-7, with TRBD1 matching over 7 bases. Germline CDR1 reads KGHSH; CDR2 reads LQKENI. Trimming removed 8 bases from V and 1 base from J; junction bases left unmatched: 2. The CDR3 has 12 residues. The CDR3 DNA follows: TGTGCCAGCGGACAGGAATCCTACGAGCAGTACTTC. This gives the protein CASGQESYEQYF.

The V call is TRBV6-2 or TRBV6-3, the J call TRBJ2-4; possible D gene TRBD1, 5 bases. The CDR3 consists of 17 residues. CDR1 is MNHEY, CDR2 SVGEGT, per germline. Trimming shortened V by 5 bases and J by 6 bases, and 23 bases separated the two germline ends. CDR3 coding DNA: TGTGCCAGCAGTCCAATACCCGGAGTAGGGGCCGCAAACATTCAGTACTTC. It translates to CASSPIPGVGAANIQYF.

This chain uses TRBV7-3 with TRBJ2-1, with D tentatively TRBD2 (5 bases). V dropped 3 bases and J dropped 9 bases, with 6 bases sitting between them. Germline assignment: CDR1 SGHTA and CDR2 FQGTGA. CDR3 length equals 11 residues. In nucleotides, the CDR3 is TGTGCCAGCAGCTTGGGGAGTGAGCAGTTCTTC. Its protein is CASSLGSEQFF.

V and J are TRBV5-4 and TRBJ2-1; no clear D. CDR3 size: 11 residues. Germline V lookup: CDR1 SGHNT, CDR2 YYREEE (reference sequence). V lost 2 bases, J lost 9 bases, and 6 bases lay in between. CDR3 in DNA: TGTGCCAGCAGCTTACTCACTGAGCAGTTCTTC. It is translated as CASSLLTEQFF. The full variable domain, with the rest looked up from reference TRBV5-4 and TRBJ2-1, is ETGVTQSPTHLIKTRGQQVTLRCSSQSGHNTVSWYQQALGQGPQFIFQYYREEENGRGNFPPRFSGLQFPNYSSELNVNALELDDSALYLCASSLLTEQFFGPGTRLTVL.

The rearrangement joins TRBV24-1 to TRBJ2-3, with 9 bases identical to TRBD2. The CDR3 runs 17 residues. Germline CDR1 and CDR2: KGHDR and SFDVKD. V gave up 5 bases and J gave up 2 bases; unmatched junction bases: 10. The CDR3 reads CATSGQTSGATTDTQYF. CDR3 nucleotides: TGTGCCACCAGTGGCCAGACTAGCGGAGCCACCACAGATACGCAGTATTTT.

This clone came up a few times. The J gene is TRBJ1-2, the V gene TRBV6-5; TRBD1 might be the D (6 bases). Per germline, CDR1 MNHEY and CDR2 SVGAGI. The CDR3 covers 14 residues. V lost 6 bases and J 4 bases, leaving 15 bases between the germline ends. CDR3 DNA sequence: TGTGCCAGCAGGGACGGACAGTCCCCCTATGGCTACACCTTC. Protein: CASRDGQSPYGYTF.

The rearrangement links TRBV4-1 to TRBJ1-5; D not resolved. In germline, CDR1 is MGHRA, CDR2 YSYEKL. This CDR3 has 13 residues. Trimming removed 1 base at V and 6 bases at J, with 7 bases between. In DNA form, the CDR3 reads TGCGCCAGCAGCCAAGTATTAAGTCAGCCCCAGCATTTT. Translated: CASSQVLSQPQHF.

The chain links TRBV29-1 to TRBJ2-3; no clear D. The CDR3 consists of 14 residues. Trimming stripped 5 bases from V and 2 bases from J, with 14 bases between. Germline V CDR1 and CDR2: SQVTM, ANQGSEA. CDR3 nucleotide sequence: TGCAGCGTTCGAAAGGAAGCAACCACAGATACGCAGTATTTT. Translated: CSVRKEATTDTQYF.

The chain carries TRBV25-1 and TRBJ2-1, with D unclear. The CDR3 loop spans 12 amino acids. The germline V gene encodes CDR1 MGHDK and CDR2 SYGVNS. The ends were cut back, 4 bases at V and 4 bases at J, with 5 bases in the middle. CDR3 sequence (DNA): TGTGCCAGCAGTGCCGAGTACAATGAGCAGTTCTTC. Its protein product is CASSAEYNEQFF.

The chain combines TRBV6-5 with TRBJ1-1, with TRBD1 as a possible D gene (5 bases). V was trimmed by 6 bases and J by 5 bases, leaving 19 bases between them. Germline V gene lookup returns CDR1 MNHEY and CDR2 SVGAGI. The CDR3 spans 15 residues. The CDR3 region has the DNA TGTGCCAGCAGGGATGAAAGGGGAGACTGGACTGAAGCTTTCTTT. The encoded protein is CASRDERGDWTEAFF.

The chain combines TRBV20-1 with TRBJ2-7; 9 bases match TRBD1. From germline, CDR1 is DFQATT and CDR2 SNEGSKA (reference sequence). V shed 3 bases and J 3 bases; nucleotides not matched to a gene: 6. The CDR3 has 14 residues. The CDR3 DNA is TGCAGTGCTAGTGCACCGGGACAGGGCTACGAGCAGTACTTC. This codes for CSASAPGQGYEQYF.

The chain has TRBV28 and TRBJ2-1, with D possibly TRBD2 on 5 matching bases. The V gene lost 4 bases and the J gene lost 3 bases, with 7 bases spanning the gap. CDR1 MDHEN and CDR2 SYDVKM come from the germline V gene. The length of the CDR3 is 13 residues. The CDR3 region is CASSSGFYNEQFF. In DNA, the CDR3 is TGTGCCAGCAGTTCGGGATTCTACAATGAGCAGTTCTTC.

The chain links TRBV5-6 to TRBJ2-1; TRBD2 matches 10 bases. J gave up 4 bases and V 5 bases, and 6 bases lay outside the gene matches. There are 15 residues in the CDR3. CDR1 is SGHDT and CDR2 is YYEEEE in the germline V gene. Here the CDR3 reads CASRQKLAGYNEQFF. As DNA, the CDR3 is TGTGCCAGCAGACAAAAACTAGCGGGGTACAATGAGCAGTTCTTC.

This rearrangement joins TRBV2 to TRBJ1-3; D ambiguous. V was cut by 7 bases and J by 0 bases, with 13 bases left in between. The CDR3 runs to 15 residues. Germline loops: CDR1 SNHLY, CDR2 FYNNEI. The CDR3 is CASTRGTNSGNTIYF. The DNA for the CDR3 is TGTGCCAGCACACGGGGTACAAACTCTGGAAACACCATATATTTT.

There are a few counts of this clone. The rearrangement links TRBV19 to TRBJ2-7, with 7 nucleotides matching TRBD1. V trimming: 9 bases; J trimming: 1 base; junction bases outside the gene matches: 15. The CDR3 covers 16 residues. Germline loops: CDR1 LNHDA, CDR2 SQIVND (reference sequence). CDR3 bases: TGTGCCAGAAGTTCCCCAGGGGGTGATAAATCCTACGAGCAGTACTTC. It codes for CARSSPGGDKSYEQYF.

The rearrangement joins TRBV7-8 to TRBJ1-1; TRBD1 might be the D (5 bases). The germline gives CDR1 SGHVS, CDR2 FQNEAQ. The CDR3 totals 15 residues. V lost 0 bases and J lost 5, with 13 bases in between. CDR3: CASSLALQGLTEAFF. The CDR3 bases are TGTGCCAGCAGCTTAGCCCTCCAGGGTTTAACTGAAGCTTTCTTT.

The count of this clone is one. The chain links TRBV7-2 to TRBJ1-2; TRBD1 agrees at 7 bases. The junction had 12 bases not matched to a gene; V was cut back by 4 bases and J by 1 base. This CDR3 has 17 amino acids. Germline V gene sequence: CDR1 SGHTA, CDR2 FQGNSA. CDR3 coding DNA: TGTGCCAGCAGCTCCACCGGGACAGCGCTTCTTAACTATGGCTACACCTTC. Translation: CASSSTGTALLNYGYTF.

The chain recombines TRBV29-1 with TRBJ1-2; D not certain. Trimming shortened V by 7 bases and J by 3 bases, and 3 bases separated the two germline ends. CDR3 length: 9 residues. Germline assignment: CDR1 SQVTM and CDR2 ANQGSEA. Written as DNA, the CDR3 is TGCAGCGCGGACTATGGCTACACCTTC. Translating it yields CSADYGYTF. Drawing the rest from reference TRBV29-1 and TRBJ1-2, the complete variable domain is SAVISQKPSRDICQRGTSLTIQCQVDSQVTMMFWYRQQPGQSLTLIATANQGSEATYESGFVIDKFPISRPNLTFSTLTVSNMSPEDSSIYLCSADYGYTFGSGTRLTVV.

This clone has a single count. This sample includes further DNA sequences coding for the same CDR3. The V gene is TRBV18, the J gene TRBJ2-7; the D is unclear. Germline assignment: CDR1 KGHSH and CDR2 LQKENI. The CDR3 totals 13 residues. V lost 3 bases to trimming and J lost 0 bases, with 6 bases between them. This chain's CDR3 is CASSPPSSYEQYF. CDR3 DNA sequence: TGTGCCAGCTCACCCCCTAGCTCCTACGAGCAGTACTTC.

This CDR3 is CASSLTGRSGNTIYF. CDR3 DNA: TGTGCCAGCAGTTTAACAGGGCGCTCTGGAAACACCATATATTTT. The chain couples TRBV28 to TRBJ1-3, with D tentatively TRBD1 (6 bases). V was shortened by 2 bases and J by 0 bases, with 8 bases between the two germline ends. The length of the CDR3 is 15 residues. Germline CDR1 is MDHEN and CDR2 is SYDVKM.

The rearrangement links TRBV7-7 to TRBJ2-3; no definite D call. V shed 5 bases and J shed 0 bases, with 12 bases lying between them. Germline CDR1 and CDR2: SSHAT and FNYEAQ (reference sequence). This CDR3 has 15 residues. The CDR3 DNA is TGTGCCAGCAGCCCGGGCCGTCTAAGCACAGATACGCAGTATTTT. This translates into CASSPGRLSTDTQYF. The full variable domain, completed using reference TRBV7-7 and TRBJ2-3, is GAGVSQSPRYKVTKRGQDVTLRCDPISSHATLYWYQQALGQGPEFLTYFNYEAQPDKSGLPSDRFSAERPEGSISTLTIQRTEQRDSAMYRCASSPGRLSTDTQYFGPGTRLTVL.

The chain carries TRBV11-2 and TRBJ1-1; D unresolved. This CDR3 contains 15 residues. Germline CDR1 is SGHAT and CDR2 is FQNNGV. Trimming removed 1 base from V and 6 bases from J, with 15 bases in between. The DNA for the CDR3 is TGTGCCAGCAGCTTAGCGTTCGGCAACCCCGCTGAAGCTTTCTTT. Translation: CASSLAFGNPAEAFF.

The chain joins TRBV11-3 to TRBJ2-1, with 8 positions matching TRBD2. Germline V gene data show CDR1 as SGHNT and CDR2 as YENEEA. There are 18 residues in the CDR3. V was clipped by 0 bases and J by 1 base; unmatched bases: 8. In nucleotides, the CDR3 is TGTGCCAGCAGCTTAGACAGGGCGGTAGCGGGATCCTACAATGAGCAGTTCTTC. Translated: CASSLDRAVAGSYNEQFF.

The chain has TRBV30 and TRBJ1-5; 11 bases agree with TRBD1. Trimming cost V 3 bases and J 0 bases; bases outside gene matches: 19. CDR3 length equals 21 residues. Germline values: CDR1 GTSNPN, CDR2 SVGIG (reference sequence). The CDR3 protein is CAWSGTDWTGGQFYSNQPQHF. The CDR3 DNA reads as TGTGCCTGGAGCGGCACCGACTGGACAGGGGGCCAATTTTATAGCAATCAGCCCCAGCATTTT.

The chain combines TRBV6-2 or TRBV6-3 with TRBJ2-7, with D unclear. Germline loops: CDR1 MNHEY, CDR2 SVGEGT. The CDR3 covers 13 residues. Trimming removed 0 bases from V and 7 bases from J, with 10 bases in between. The CDR3 DNA is TGTGCCAGCAGTTACTCGATTGTTCGGGAGCAGTACTTC. Residues: CASSYSIVREQYF.

The rearrangement joins TRBV28 to TRBJ2-1; TRBD2 matches 10 bases. CDR3 length: 14 amino acids. Germline V gene data show CDR1 as MDHEN and CDR2 as SYDVKM. With V trimmed by 2 bases and J by 7 bases, 2 bases remained unmatched. The CDR3 DNA is TGTGCCAGCAGTTTAAGGACTAGCGGTAATGAGCAGTTCTTC. This encodes CASSLRTSGNEQFF.

CDR3 protein: CASSLVGTTEAFF. The CDR3 DNA reads TGTGCCAGCAGCTTGGTAGGGACCACTGAAGCTTTCTTT. The genes are TRBV5-6 and TRBJ1-1; weak D call: TRBD1 (5 bases). This CDR3 is built from 13 residues. The germline V and J ends were trimmed by 0 bases and 4 bases, with 7 bases remaining between them. Per the germline V gene, CDR1 is SGHDT and CDR2 is YYEEEE.

This sequence joins TRBV14 and TRBJ1-3; D not resolved. V was cut by 4 bases and J by 0 bases, with 13 bases left in between. This CDR3 region has 16 residues. Germline CDR1 reads SGHDN; CDR2 reads FVKESK. CDR3: CASSRVPSLSGNTIYF. The CDR3 coding sequence is TGTGCCAGCAGCCGGGTACCATCTCTCTCTGGAAACACCATATATTTT.